The sequence of this T cell receptor beta chain was determined in a study of CD8+CD57+ T cells in acquired aplastic anemia. Study-level information: Recorded DNA amounts for sorted CD4+ and CD8+ cells had an average of 3.2 ug. The study's findings and limits: Significant differences in CD8+ Simpson's diversity were not observed between patients and controls.

To note about this clonotype: Its antigen is still unknown. This may stem from a read error, because a much larger clone lies one nucleotide away.

Genomic DNA templated the TCR beta VDJ and CDR3 profiling. Via MiXCR, TCRdb re-called the reads, giving one row per CDR3 protein. The sample lists about 200,000 distinct CDR3 sequences, around 32% occurring once. Trimming pared 8 bases from V and 4 bases from J, leaving 15 bases between. This CDR3 is 13 amino acids long. The TCR was taken from a human donor in good health, serving as a control. Sequencing was carried out using sorted CD4+, CD8+, or CD8+CD57+ T cells (not recorded which) from PBMCs. The chain uses TRBV5-3 and TRBJ1-2, with D maybe TRBD1 (6 bases). TRBV5-3 falls under the ORF class, with uncertain function. For the CDR3, the DNA is TGTGCCAGCAACTTGGAGGGGGTCTATGGCTACACCTTC. The encoded protein is CASNLEGVYGYTF.